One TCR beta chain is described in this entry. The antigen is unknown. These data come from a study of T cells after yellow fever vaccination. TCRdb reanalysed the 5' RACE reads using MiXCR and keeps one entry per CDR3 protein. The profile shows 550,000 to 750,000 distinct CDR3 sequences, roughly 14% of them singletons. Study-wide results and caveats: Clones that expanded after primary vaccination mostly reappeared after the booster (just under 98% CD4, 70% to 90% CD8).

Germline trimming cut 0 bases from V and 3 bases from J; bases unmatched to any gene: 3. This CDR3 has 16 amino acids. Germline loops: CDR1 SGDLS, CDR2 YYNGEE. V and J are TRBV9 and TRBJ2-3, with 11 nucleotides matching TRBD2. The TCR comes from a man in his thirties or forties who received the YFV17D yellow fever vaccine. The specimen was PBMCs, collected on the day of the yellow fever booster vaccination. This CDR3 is CASSVAPSGRTDTQYF. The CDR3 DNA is TGTGCCAGCAGCGTAGCCCCTAGCGGGAGGACAGATACGCAGTATTTT.